This T cell receptor (beta chain) is from a study of blood T cell repertoires in COVID-19. Study information: The United States, Italy and Spain provided the acute and convalescent COVID-19 samples. Sources were T cells, B-cell-depleted T cells, or PBMCs; the material itself was cDNA or gDNA.

This clone was counted once. V dropped 2 bases and J dropped 0; count of bases not matched to a gene: 8. Germline values: CDR1 SGDLS, CDR2 YYNGEE. CDR3 length: 17 residues. In the authors' methods: Using reference gene primer amplification, nucleated cell counts were estimated. This table comes from immunoSEQ multiplex PCR, and its TCRdb copy is limited to in-frame clones, with some not included. That table furnishes V, J and clone size, whereas the DNA furnished D and trimming. Of some 88,000 clones listed, roughly 90% are singletons. Sequenced sample: peripheral blood. This rearrangement joins TRBV9 to TRBJ1-3; TRBD1 matches 7 bases. This receptor was identified in a man in his fifties or sixties with acute or convalescent COVID-19. The CDR3, as DNA: TGTGCCAGCAGCGTGGGGATACAGGGGCTCTCTGGAAACACCATATATTTT. It codes for CASSVGIQGLSGNTIYF.